Listed here are 18 T cell receptor beta chains from one sample, sequenced in a study of blood T cell repertoires in COVID-19 (dated by TCRdb to 2018 to 2020). Library generation was performed with the immunoSEQ multiplex PCR assay. TCRdb re-hosts the immuneACCESS table, in-frame sequences only. Its copies lack some clones; in the studies checked, an unresolved V gene accounts for under half of them, and the cause for the rest is not known. This sample lists about 480,000 clones; nearly 90% were detected once. The ten largest clones add up to approximately 2% of the sample. Sequencing input: PBMCs or T cells enriched from blood (not recorded which). These receptor sequences come from a woman aged 18-29 years with acute COVID-19.

The V call is TRBV7-8, the J call TRBJ1-4; 7 nucleotides align to TRBD1. Germline lookup yields CDR1 SGHVS and CDR2 FQNEAQ. Germline trimming cut 6 bases from V and 2 bases from J; bases unmatched to any gene: 3. The CDR3 has 14 residues. The CDR3 loop reads CASSLQGTNEKLFF. The DNA of the CDR3 is TGTGCCAGCAGTCTACAGGGGACTAATGAAAAACTGTTTTTT.

The rearrangement uses TRBV15 and TRBJ2-3, with 7 positions matching TRBD2. The J segment lost 5 bases and the V segment lost 7 bases, leaving 3 bases of the junction unmatched. Germline CDR1 and CDR2: LNHNV and YYDKDF (reference sequence). The CDR3 is 12 amino acids. The CDR3 DNA sequence: TGTGCCACCAAGGCTAGCGGAGATACGCAGTATTTT. As protein: CATKASGDTQYF.

V gene TRBV19 combines with J gene TRBJ1-1, with D perhaps matching TRBD1 (6 bases). Trimming removed 9 bases from V and 4 bases from J, with 12 bases in between. The CDR3 runs to 12 residues. The V gene's germline CDR1 is LNHDA and CDR2 SQIVND (reference sequence). Here the CDR3 reads CASSRGPTEAFF. The CDR3 nucleotides are TGTGCCAGCTCCAGGGGACCCACTGAAGCTTTCTTT.

The J gene is TRBJ1-1, the V gene TRBV27; 7 bases align to TRBD1. The germline gives CDR1 MNHEY, CDR2 SMNVEV (reference sequence). The trim removed 1 base at V and 5 bases at J, leaving 10 bases unmatched. The CDR3 sequence is 16 residues long. The chain's CDR3 is CASSLLRGGLGTEAFF. CDR3 DNA sequence: TGTGCCAGCAGTTTATTAAGAGGGGGCTTAGGTACTGAAGCTTTCTTT.

This rearrangement joins TRBV6-2 or TRBV6-3 to TRBJ2-1; 9 nucleotides line up with TRBD2. Germline V CDR1 and CDR2: MNHEY, SVGEGT. V lost 5 bases and J lost 3; bases outside the gene matches: 5. The CDR3 is made up of 15 amino acids. For the CDR3, the DNA is TGTGCCAGCAGTCTTCTTAGCGGGAGCTACAATGAGCAGTTCTTC. Residues: CASSLLSGSYNEQFF.

This clone was recorded once. The chain carries TRBV5-6 and TRBJ1-2, with a weak D call TRBD1 (6 bases). Looked up from germline, CDR1 is SGHDT and CDR2 is YYEEEE. The V and J ends lost 2 bases and 5 bases respectively, with 7 bases between them. This CDR3 spans 12 amino acids. CDR3 nucleotides: TGTGCCAGCAGCTTACAGGGATATGGCTACACCTTC. This sequence encodes CASSLQGYGYTF.

The V gene is TRBV7-9, the J gene TRBJ1-1; 7 nucleotides match TRBD1. Trimming at V came to 5 bases and at J to 7 bases, leaving 7 bases not matched to a gene. Per germline, CDR1 SEHNR and CDR2 FQNEAQ (reference sequence). The CDR3 has 13 residues. CDR3 in DNA: TGTGCCAGCAGCGTTAGTGGGACAGTTGAAGCTTTCTTT. Translation: CASSVSGTVEAFF.

The CDR3 loop reads CAISQGADGYTF. CDR3 DNA sequence: TGTGCCATCTCACAGGGGGCGGATGGCTACACCTTC. The chain is built from TRBV10-3 and TRBJ1-2; 9 nucleotides match TRBD1. Germline lookup yields CDR1 ENHRY and CDR2 SYGVKD. The CDR3 runs to 12 residues. V lost 8 bases and J lost 6; bases outside the gene matches: 4.

This clone was observed a few times. V is TRBV5-4 and J is TRBJ1-2, with D hard to call. CDR1 SGHNT and CDR2 YYREEE come from the germline V gene (reference sequence). The CDR3 totals 13 residues. Trimming left V 0 bases short and J 7 bases short, with 10 bases between. CDR3 sequence: CASSLEADTGYTF. The CDR3 region has the DNA TGTGCCAGCAGCTTGGAGGCGGATACTGGCTACACCTTC.

CDR3 protein: CASSLSSSRGLFYYNEQFF. DNA for the CDR3: TGTGCCAGCAGTTTATCCTCCTCCAGGGGCCTCTTTTACTACAATGAGCAGTTCTTC. V usage is TRBV27 and J usage is TRBJ2-1; tentative D call: TRBD1 (6 bases). CDR1 MNHEY and CDR2 SMNVEV come from the germline V gene (reference sequence). V was shortened by 0 bases and J by 3 bases, with 21 bases between the two germline ends. This CDR3 comprises 19 residues.

This chain joins TRBV3-1 (or the pseudogene TRBV3-2) and TRBJ1-6; D not certain. Germline CDR1 and CDR2: LGHDT and YNNKEL (reference sequence). The CDR3 runs 16 residues. Trimming removed 3 bases at V and 5 bases at J, with 14 bases between. The CDR3 here is CASSQNPLANNSPLHF. The CDR3 DNA reads TGTGCCAGCAGCCAGAACCCCCTAGCTAATAATTCACCCCTCCACTTT.

This chain connects TRBV28 to TRBJ2-2, with unresolved D. Trimming stripped 6 bases from V and 6 bases from J, with 14 bases between. The CDR3 totals 14 residues. The germline V gene encodes CDR1 MDHEN and CDR2 SYDVKM. The CDR3 loop reads CASRPGSQAGELFF. The CDR3, as DNA: TGTGCCAGCAGGCCCGGGTCGCAAGCCGGGGAGCTGTTTTTT.

The CDR3 region is CASSSDREKLFF. The CDR3 bases are TGTGCCAGCAGCTCCGACAGGGAAAAACTGTTTTTT. The rearrangement links TRBV7-9 to TRBJ1-4; D might be TRBD1 (6 bases). The CDR3 runs to 12 residues. Trimming took off 4 bases at V and 8 bases at J, with 8 bases between the two ends. The germline CDR1 and CDR2 sequences are SEHNR and FQNEAQ (reference sequence).

This chain uses TRBV19 with TRBJ1-2, with 8 bases aligning to TRBD1. Trimming at V came to 6 bases and at J to 4 bases, leaving 13 bases not matched to a gene. Germline CDR1 reads LNHDA; CDR2 reads SQIVND (reference sequence). This CDR3 region has 16 residues. In DNA form, the CDR3 reads TGTGCCAGTAGAAGGACAGGGCGTCAAATGAGCTATGGCTACACCTTC. Residues: CASRRTGRQMSYGYTF.

The chain joins TRBV19 to TRBJ1-1; a possible D gene is TRBD1 (5 bases). The CDR3 consists of 12 residues. V was cut by 7 bases and J by 6 bases, with 12 bases left in between. The V gene's germline CDR1 is LNHDA and CDR2 SQIVND (reference sequence). The CDR3: CASIRRGSEAFF. The CDR3 DNA sequence: TGTGCCAGTATAAGGAGGGGCTCTGAAGCTTTCTTT.

The chain is built from TRBV11-2 and TRBJ2-5; TRBD2 matches at 15 bases. After removal of 4 bases from V and 5 bases from J, the junction contained 8 bases not matched to a gene. CDR3 length equals 17 residues. Germline CDR1 is SGHAT and CDR2 is FQNNGV. The CDR3 spells CASSSGTSGGRLETQYF. The CDR3 DNA follows: TGTGCCAGCAGCTCGGGGACTAGCGGGGGGCGGTTGGAGACCCAGTACTTC.

The chain employs TRBV18 and TRBJ2-4, with 9 bases fitting TRBD1. The junction had 9 bases not matched to a gene; V was cut back by 0 bases and J by 0 bases. Germline CDR1 KGHSH, CDR2 LQKENI. CDR3 size: 19 residues. The CDR3 DNA sequence: TGTGCCAGCTCACCACCCCACAGGGGGCATACGCTAGCCAAAAACATTCAGTACTTC. Translating gives CASSPPHRGHTLAKNIQYF.

V is TRBV6-5 and J is TRBJ2-7; 8 bases are a match to TRBD2. Per the germline V gene, CDR1 is MNHEY and CDR2 is SVGAGI. The CDR3 is 15 residues long. With V trimmed by 5 bases and J by 5 bases, 11 bases remained unmatched. In DNA, the CDR3 is TGTGCCAGCAGTACAAAGCGGGAGTTCATTGACGAGCAGTACTTC. Its translation is CASSTKREFIDEQYF.